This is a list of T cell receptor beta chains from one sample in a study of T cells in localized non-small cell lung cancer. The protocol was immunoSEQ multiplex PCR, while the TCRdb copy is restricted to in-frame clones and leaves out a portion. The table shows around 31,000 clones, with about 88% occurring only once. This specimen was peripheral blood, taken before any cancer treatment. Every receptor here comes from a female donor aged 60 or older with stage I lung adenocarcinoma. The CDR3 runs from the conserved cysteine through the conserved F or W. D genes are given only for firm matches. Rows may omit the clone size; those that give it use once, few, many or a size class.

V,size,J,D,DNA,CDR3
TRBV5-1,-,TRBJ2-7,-,TGCGCCAGCAGCTTGCCAGCCTACGAGCAGTACTTC,CASSLPAYEQYF
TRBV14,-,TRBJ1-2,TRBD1,TGTGCCAGCAGCCAAGATCGACAGGGAGGTGGCTACACCTTC,CASSQDRQGGGYTF
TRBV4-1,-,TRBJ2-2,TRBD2,TGCGCCAGCAGCAAAGGGGGACTAGCGGGAGGAACCGGGGAGCTGTTTTTT,CASSKGGLAGGTGELFF
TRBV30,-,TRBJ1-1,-,TGTGCCTGGAGCGAGGGGGTAGTTTCTGAAGCTTTCTTT,CAWSEGVVSEAFF
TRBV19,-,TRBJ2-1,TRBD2,TGTGCCAGTAGGGGACTAGCGGGAGGGTGGTCTGGATACAATGAGCAGTTCTTC,CASRGLAGGWSGYNEQFF
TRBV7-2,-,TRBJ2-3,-,TGTGCCAGCAGCTTAAGGTGGGAGGCTGGCACAGATACGCAGTATTTT,CASSLRWEAGTDTQYF
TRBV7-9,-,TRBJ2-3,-,TGTGCCAGCAGCTTGGGGTTTGTAGATACGCAGTATTTT,CASSLGFVDTQYF
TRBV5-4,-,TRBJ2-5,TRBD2,TGTGCCAGCAGCTCGCGACTAGCGGGAGGGAAGGAGACCCAGTACTTC,CASSSRLAGGKETQYF
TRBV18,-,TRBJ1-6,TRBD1,TGTGCCAGCTCACCTGGACAGGGGCGTAATTCACCCCTCCACTTT,CASSPGQGRNSPLHF
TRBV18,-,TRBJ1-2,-,TGTGCCAGCTCACCGACAGATACTATGGGCTACACCTTC,CASSPTDTMGYTF
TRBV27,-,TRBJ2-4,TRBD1,TGTGCCAGCAGCAGACAGGGGGGGAAAAACATTCAGTACTTC,CASSRQGGKNIQYF
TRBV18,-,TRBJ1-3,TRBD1,TGTGCCAGCTCAACGGACAGGATGTCTTTTGGAAACACCATATATTTT,CASSTDRMSFGNTIYF
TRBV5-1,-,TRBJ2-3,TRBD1,TGCGCCAGCAGCTTGGAAGGGACAGTAAGCACAGATACGCAGTATTTT,CASSLEGTVSTDTQYF
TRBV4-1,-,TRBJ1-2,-,TGCGCCAGCAGCCAAGCAACAGGGACTATAAATGGCTACACCTTC,CASSQATGTINGYTF
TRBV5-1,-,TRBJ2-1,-,TGCGCCAGCAGCTTGGTCCGTAGCTCCTACAATGAGCAGTTCTTC,CASSLVRSSYNEQFF
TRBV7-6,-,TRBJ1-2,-,TGTGCCAGCAGCTTAGGGGAGGTGGGCTACACCTTC,CASSLGEVGYTF
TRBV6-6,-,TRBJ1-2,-,TGTGCCAGCAGTTACTCGGAAACGGACTATGGCTACACCTTC,CASSYSETDYGYTF
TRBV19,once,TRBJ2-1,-,TGTGCCAGTAGTCTCATGGTCCTAGCGAACAATGAGCAGTTCTTC,CASSLMVLANNEQFF
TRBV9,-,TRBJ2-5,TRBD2,TGTGCCAGCAGCGTAGAAGCGGGATGGGGAGAGACCCAGTACTTC,CASSVEAGWGETQYF
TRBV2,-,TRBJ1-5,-,TGTGCCAGCAGTGAAGGGGGCTATAGCAATCAGCCCCAGCATTTT,CASSEGGYSNQPQHF
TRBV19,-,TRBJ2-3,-,TGTGCCAGTACCCCCCCAGGGCAAGATACGCAGTATTTT,CASTPPGQDTQYF
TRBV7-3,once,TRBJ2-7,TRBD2,TGTGCCAGCAGTCTAGCGGGAGGGACTTCCTACGAGCAGTACTTC,CASSLAGGTSYEQYF
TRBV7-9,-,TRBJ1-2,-,TGTGCCAGCAGCTCCTCGCCGGCCTATGGCTACACCTTC,CASSSSPAYGYTF
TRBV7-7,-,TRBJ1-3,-,TGTGCCAGCAGCTTAAATTTTGCGGTTGGAAACACCATATATTTT,CASSLNFAVGNTIYF
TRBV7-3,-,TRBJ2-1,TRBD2,TGTGCCAGCAGCGTTTCTAGCGGGAGTGACAATGAGCAGTTCTTC,CASSVSSGSDNEQFF
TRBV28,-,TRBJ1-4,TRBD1,TGTGCCAGCAGCCCCGGACAGGTCTCAACTAATGAAAAACTGTTTTTT,CASSPGQVSTNEKLFF
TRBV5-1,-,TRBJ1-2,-,TGCGCCAGCAGCTTTACCGACAGTAACTATGGCTACACCTTC,CASSFTDSNYGYTF
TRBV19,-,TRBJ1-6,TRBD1,TGTGCCAGTAAAAAAGCTACAGGGGGCGCCGATAATTCACCCCTCCACTTT,CASKKATGGADNSPLHF
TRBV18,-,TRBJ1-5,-,TGTGCCAGCTCACCACCGGGGGGTAGCAATCAGCCCCAGCATTTT,CASSPPGGSNQPQHF
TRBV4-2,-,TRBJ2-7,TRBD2,TGTGCCAGCAGCCAGGAACGGGGGGGGCGGGAGCAGTACTTC,CASSQERGGREQYF
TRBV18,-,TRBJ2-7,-,TGTGCCAGCTCACCGGTCCAGGGGACCGTCGACGAGCAGTACTTC,CASSPVQGTVDEQYF
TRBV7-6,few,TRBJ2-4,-,TGTGCCAGCAGCTTCCCGGGAGAAAACATTCAGTACTTC,CASSFPGENIQYF
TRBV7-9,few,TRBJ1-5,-,TGTGCCAGCAGCTTAGAGGCCCATCAGCCCCAGCATTTT,CASSLEAHQPQHF
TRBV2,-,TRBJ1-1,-,TGTGCCAGCAGTGTCAGGGTGAGCACTGAAGCTTTCTTT,CASSVRVSTEAFF
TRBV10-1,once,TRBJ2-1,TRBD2,TGCGCCAGCAGTGAATCACTAGCGGGTGGATACAATGAGCAGTTCTTC,CASSESLAGGYNEQFF
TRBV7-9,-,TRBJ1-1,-,TGTGCCAGCAGCTTAGAGGTGGACACTGAAGCTTTCTTT,CASSLEVDTEAFF
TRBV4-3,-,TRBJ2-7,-,TGCGCCAGCAGCCAAGCGGGACGAGGGTACGAGCAGTACTTC,CASSQAGRGYEQYF
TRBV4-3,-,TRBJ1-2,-,TGCGCCAGCAGCCAAGACACTTGGGGGGCAGATGGCTACACCTTC,CASSQDTWGADGYTF
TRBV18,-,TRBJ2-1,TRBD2,TGTGCCAGCTCCCCCATGACTAGCGGGAGTGGCAATGAGCAGTTCTTC,CASSPMTSGSGNEQFF
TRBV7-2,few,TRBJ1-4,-,TGTGCCAGCAGCCCTGGAACAACTAATGAAAAACTGTTTTTT,CASSPGTTNEKLFF
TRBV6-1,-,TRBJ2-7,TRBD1,TGTGCCAGCAGACAGGACAGGGCCTCCTACGAGCAGTACTTC,CASRQDRASYEQYF
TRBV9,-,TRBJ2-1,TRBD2,TGTGCCAGCAGCGCAGAATCGACTAGCGGGAGAGCTTACAATGAGCAGTTCTTC,CASSAESTSGRAYNEQFF
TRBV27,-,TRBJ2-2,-,TGTGCCAGCAGTTTGCGTATCGGGGAGCTGTTTTTT,CASSLRIGELFF
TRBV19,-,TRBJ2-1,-,TGTGCCAGTAGTAAGCCGAGGAGCTCCTACAATGAGCAGTTCTTC,CASSKPRSSYNEQFF
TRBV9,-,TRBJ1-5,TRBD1,TGTGCCAGCAGCGGAGGGGCGGGGACAGGGTACCAGCCCCAGCATTTT,CASSGGAGTGYQPQHF
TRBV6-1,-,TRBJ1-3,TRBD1,TGTGCCAGCAGTGCCAAGACGGGACAGGGTCTGGGCACCATATATTTT,CASSAKTGQGLGTIYF
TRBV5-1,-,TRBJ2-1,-,TGCGCCCGTCTTGTTTCAAGGGAAAAGCAGTTCTTC,CARLVSREKQFF
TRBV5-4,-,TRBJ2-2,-,TGTGCCAGCAGCTTGGGACAGAACACCGGGGAGCTGTTTTTT,CASSLGQNTGELFF
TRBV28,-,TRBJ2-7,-,TGTGCCAGCAGTCCCTCGGGACTCGTTTACGAGCAGTACTTC,CASSPSGLVYEQYF
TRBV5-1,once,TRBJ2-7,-,TGCGCCAGCAGCCCCGGACCTGACTACGAGCAGTACTTC,CASSPGPDYEQYF
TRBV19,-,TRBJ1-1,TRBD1,TGTGCCAGTAATATACAGGGGGACACTGAAGCTTTCTTT,CASNIQGDTEAFF
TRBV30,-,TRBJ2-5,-,TGTGCCTGGAGAGGCGGGATACCTCAAGAGACCCAGTACTTC,CAWRGGIPQETQYF
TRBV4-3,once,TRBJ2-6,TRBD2,TGCGCCAGCAGCCACTTCAGTAGCGGGAGCGGGGCCAACGTCCTGACTTTC,CASSHFSSGSGANVLTF
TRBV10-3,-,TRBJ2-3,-,TGTGCCATCAGTGGCGGGACCACAGATACGCAGTATTTT,CAISGGTTDTQYF
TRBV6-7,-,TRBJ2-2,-,TGTGCCAGCAGTTACTCGACCGTTCCGCCCTCAACGGACACCGGGGAGCTGTTTTTT,CASSYSTVPPSTDTGELFF
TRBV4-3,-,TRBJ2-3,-,TGCGCCAGCAGCCAAATTTTTTCTCCCACAGATACGCAGTATTTT,CASSQIFSPTDTQYF
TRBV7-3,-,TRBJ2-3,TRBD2,TGTGCCAGCAGCTTATCAGCGGGAGTGGCAGATACGCAGTATTTT,CASSLSAGVADTQYF
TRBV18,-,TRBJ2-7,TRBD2,TGTGCCAGCTCACTGAGACTAGCGGGAGACCCAGGCGAGCAGTACTTC,CASSLRLAGDPGEQYF
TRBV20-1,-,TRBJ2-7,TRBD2,TGCAGTGCGGGGGACTACTACGAGCAGTACTTC,CSAGDYYEQYF